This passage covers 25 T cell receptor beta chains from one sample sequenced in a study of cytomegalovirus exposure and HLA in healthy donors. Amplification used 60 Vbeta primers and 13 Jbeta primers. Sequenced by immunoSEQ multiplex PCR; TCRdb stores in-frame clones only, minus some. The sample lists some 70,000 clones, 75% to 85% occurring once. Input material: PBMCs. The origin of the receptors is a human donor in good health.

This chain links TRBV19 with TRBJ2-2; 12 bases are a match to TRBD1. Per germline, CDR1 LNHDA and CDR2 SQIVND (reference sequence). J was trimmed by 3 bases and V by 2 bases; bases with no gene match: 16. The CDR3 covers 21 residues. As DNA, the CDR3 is TGTGCCAGTAGTATAAAGGATCCAACCGGGACAGGGGGCATCGACACCGGGGAGCTGTTTTTT. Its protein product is CASSIKDPTGTGGIDTGELFF.

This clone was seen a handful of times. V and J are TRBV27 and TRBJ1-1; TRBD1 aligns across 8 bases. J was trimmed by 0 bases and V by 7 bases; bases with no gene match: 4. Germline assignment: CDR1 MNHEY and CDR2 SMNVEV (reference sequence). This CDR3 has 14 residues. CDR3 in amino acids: CASTRQGMNTEAFF. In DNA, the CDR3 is TGTGCCAGCACTCGACAGGGGATGAACACTGAAGCTTTCTTT.

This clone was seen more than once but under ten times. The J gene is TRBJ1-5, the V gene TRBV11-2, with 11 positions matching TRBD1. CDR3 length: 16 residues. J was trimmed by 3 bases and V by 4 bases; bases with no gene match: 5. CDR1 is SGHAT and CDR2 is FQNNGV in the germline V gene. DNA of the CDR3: TGTGCCAGCAGCTGGGGGACAGGGGGAAACAATCAGCCCCAGCATTTT. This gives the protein CASSWGTGGNNQPQHF. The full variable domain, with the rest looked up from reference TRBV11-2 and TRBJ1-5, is EAGVAQSPRYKIIEKRQSVAFWCNPISGHATLYWYQQILGQGPKLLIQFQNNGVVDDSQLPKDRFSAERLKGVDSTLKIQPAKLEDSAVYLCASSWGTGGNNQPQHFGDGTRLSIL.

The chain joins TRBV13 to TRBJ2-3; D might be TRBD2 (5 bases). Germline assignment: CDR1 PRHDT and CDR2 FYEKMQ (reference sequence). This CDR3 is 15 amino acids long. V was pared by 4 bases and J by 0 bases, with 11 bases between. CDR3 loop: CASSSAGESTDTQYF. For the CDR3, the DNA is TGTGCCAGCAGCTCCGCCGGGGAAAGCACAGATACGCAGTATTTT.

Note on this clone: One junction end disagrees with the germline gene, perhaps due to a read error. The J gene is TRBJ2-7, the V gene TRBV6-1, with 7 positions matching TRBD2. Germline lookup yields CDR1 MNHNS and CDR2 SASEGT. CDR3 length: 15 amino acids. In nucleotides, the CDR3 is TGTGCCAGTAGTGGGGGGGGACTGGGTCCCTACGAGCAGTACTTC. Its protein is CASSGGGLGPYEQYF.

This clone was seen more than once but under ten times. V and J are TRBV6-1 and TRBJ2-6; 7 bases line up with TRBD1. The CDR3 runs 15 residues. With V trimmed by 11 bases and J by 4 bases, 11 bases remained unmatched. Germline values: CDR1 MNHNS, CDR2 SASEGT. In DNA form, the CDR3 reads TGTGCCTCAAAGAGGCAGGGGGACGGGGCCAACGTCCTGACTTTC. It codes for CASKRQGDGANVLTF.

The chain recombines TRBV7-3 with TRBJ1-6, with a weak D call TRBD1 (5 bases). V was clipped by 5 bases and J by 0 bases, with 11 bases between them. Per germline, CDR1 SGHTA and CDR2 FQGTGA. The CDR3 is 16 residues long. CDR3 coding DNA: TGTGCCAGCAGCGCTGAAGGGGCCTCCTATAATTCACCCCTCCACTTT. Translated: CASSAEGASYNSPLHF.

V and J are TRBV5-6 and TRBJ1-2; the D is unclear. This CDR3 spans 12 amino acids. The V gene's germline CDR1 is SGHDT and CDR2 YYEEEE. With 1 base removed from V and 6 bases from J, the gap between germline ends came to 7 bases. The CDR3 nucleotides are TGTGCCAGCAGCTTGCCGCAGAATGGCTACACCTTC. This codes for CASSLPQNGYTF.

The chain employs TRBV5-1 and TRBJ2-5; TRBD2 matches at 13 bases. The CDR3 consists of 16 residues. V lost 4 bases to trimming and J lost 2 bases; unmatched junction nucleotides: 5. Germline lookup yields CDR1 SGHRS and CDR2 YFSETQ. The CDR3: CASSDRTSGSQETQYF. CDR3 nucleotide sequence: TGCGCCAGCAGCGACCGGACTAGCGGGAGTCAAGAGACCCAGTACTTC.

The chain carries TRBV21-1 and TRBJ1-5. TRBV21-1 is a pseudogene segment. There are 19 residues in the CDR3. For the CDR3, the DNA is TGTGCCAGCAGCAAAGTGGGCAGGTTACTACCTAGCGGCAATCAGCCCCAGCATTTT. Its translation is CASSKVGRLLPSGNQPQHF.

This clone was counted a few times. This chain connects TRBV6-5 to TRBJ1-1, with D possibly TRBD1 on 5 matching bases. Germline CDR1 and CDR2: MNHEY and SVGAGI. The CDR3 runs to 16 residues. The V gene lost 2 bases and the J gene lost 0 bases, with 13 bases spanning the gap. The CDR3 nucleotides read TGTGCCAGCAGTTACGTCTGGGGGGGATTGAACACTGAAGCTTTCTTT. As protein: CASSYVWGGLNTEAFF.

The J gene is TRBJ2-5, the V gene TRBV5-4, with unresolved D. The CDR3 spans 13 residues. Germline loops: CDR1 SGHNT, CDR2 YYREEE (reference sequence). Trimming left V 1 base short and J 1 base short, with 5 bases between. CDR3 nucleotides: TGTGCCAGCAGCTTGTTTCTCCAAGAGACCCAGTACTTC. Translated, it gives CASSLFLQETQYF.

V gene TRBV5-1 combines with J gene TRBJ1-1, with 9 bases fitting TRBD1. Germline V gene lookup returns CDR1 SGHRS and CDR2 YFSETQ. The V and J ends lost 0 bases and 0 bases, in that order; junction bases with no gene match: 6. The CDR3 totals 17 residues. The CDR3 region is CASSLGQRQGVNTEAFF. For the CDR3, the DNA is TGCGCCAGCAGCTTGGGCCAACGACAGGGGGTGAACACTGAAGCTTTCTTT.

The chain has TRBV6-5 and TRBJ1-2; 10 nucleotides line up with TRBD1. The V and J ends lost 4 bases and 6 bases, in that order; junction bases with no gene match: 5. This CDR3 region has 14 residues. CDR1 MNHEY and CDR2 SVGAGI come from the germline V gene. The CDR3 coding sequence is TGTGCCAGCAGTTCTCGGACAGGGGGTGATGGCTACACCTTC. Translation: CASSSRTGGDGYTF.

The CDR3 is CASNSVQGALSGETQYF. The CDR3 DNA follows: TGTGCCAGCAATTCAGTTCAGGGGGCGCTATCTGGAGAGACCCAGTACTTC. The chain combines TRBV28 with TRBJ2-5; TRBD1 matches at 8 bases. Germline V gives CDR1 MDHEN, CDR2 SYDVKM. This CDR3 is 17 amino acids long. The J segment lost 4 bases and the V segment lost 7 bases, leaving 17 bases of the junction unmatched.

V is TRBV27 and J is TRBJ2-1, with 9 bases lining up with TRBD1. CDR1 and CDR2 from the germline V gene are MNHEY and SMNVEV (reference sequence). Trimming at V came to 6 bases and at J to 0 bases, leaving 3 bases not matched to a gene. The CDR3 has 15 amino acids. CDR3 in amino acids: CASSRDRDSYNEQFF. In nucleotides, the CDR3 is TGTGCCAGCAGCCGGGACAGGGACTCCTACAATGAGCAGTTCTTC.

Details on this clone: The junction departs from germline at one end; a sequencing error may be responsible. The CDR3 is CASRLVVDTGELFF. Written as DNA, the CDR3 is TGTGCCAGCAGATTAGTCGTCGACACCGGGGAGCTGTTTTTT. The genes are TRBV7-6 and TRBJ2-2; D gene uncertain. The CDR3 runs to 14 residues. Germline CDR1 is SGHVS and CDR2 is FNYEAQ. Supplemented by reference TRBV7-6 and TRBJ2-2, the full variable domain reads GAGVSQSPRYKVTKRGQDVALRCDPISGHVSLYWYRQALGQGPEFLTYFNYEAQQDKSGLPNDRFSAERPEGSISTLTIQRTEQRDSAMYRCASRLVVDTGELFFGEGSRLTVL.

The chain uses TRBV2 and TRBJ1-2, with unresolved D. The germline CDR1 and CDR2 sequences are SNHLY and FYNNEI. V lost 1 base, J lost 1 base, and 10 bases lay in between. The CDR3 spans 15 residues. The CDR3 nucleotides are TGTGCCAGCAGTGAAGGGCCGGCGGGTAACTATGGCTACACCTTC. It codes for CASSEGPAGNYGYTF.

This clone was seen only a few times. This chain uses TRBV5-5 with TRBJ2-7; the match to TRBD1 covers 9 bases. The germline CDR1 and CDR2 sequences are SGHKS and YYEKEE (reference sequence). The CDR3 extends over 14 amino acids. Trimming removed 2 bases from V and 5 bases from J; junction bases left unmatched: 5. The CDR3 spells CASSFGTGSNEQYF. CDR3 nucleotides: TGTGCCAGCAGCTTCGGGACAGGGTCCAACGAGCAGTACTTC.

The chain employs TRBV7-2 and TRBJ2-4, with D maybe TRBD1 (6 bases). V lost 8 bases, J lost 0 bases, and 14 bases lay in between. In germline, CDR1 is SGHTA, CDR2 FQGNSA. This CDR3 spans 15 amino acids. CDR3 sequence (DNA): TGTGCCAGCGGGTTGCAGGGGCCAGCCAAAAACATTCAGTACTTC. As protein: CASGLQGPAKNIQYF.

The CDR3 region has the DNA TGTGCCAGCAGTGAAGCAAGGGGACAGGGGGCCGATGGCTACACCTTC. This encodes CASSEARGQGADGYTF. The rearrangement uses TRBV6-1 and TRBJ1-2, with TRBD1 identical over 12 bases. CDR1 MNHNS and CDR2 SASEGT come from the germline V gene. V gave up 0 bases and J gave up 6 bases; unmatched junction bases: 5. This CDR3 comprises 16 residues.

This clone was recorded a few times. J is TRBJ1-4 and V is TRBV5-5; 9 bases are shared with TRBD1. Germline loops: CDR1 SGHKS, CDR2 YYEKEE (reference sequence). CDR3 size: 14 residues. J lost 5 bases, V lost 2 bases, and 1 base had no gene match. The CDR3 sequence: CASSFDRGNEKLFF. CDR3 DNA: TGTGCCAGCAGCTTCGACAGGGGGAATGAAAAACTGTTTTTT. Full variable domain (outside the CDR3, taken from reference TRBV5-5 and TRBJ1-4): DAGVTQSPTHLIKTRGQQVTLRCSPISGHKSVSWYQQVLGQGPQFIFQYYEKEERGRGNFPDRFSARQFPNYSSELNVNALLLGDSALYLCASSFDRGNEKLFFGSGTQLSVL.

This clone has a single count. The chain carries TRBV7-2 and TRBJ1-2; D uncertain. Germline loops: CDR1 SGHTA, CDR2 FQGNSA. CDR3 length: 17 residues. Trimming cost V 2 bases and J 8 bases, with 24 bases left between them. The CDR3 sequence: CASSLFGELLRGRGYTF. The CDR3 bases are TGTGCCAGCAGCTTATTCGGGGAACTACTACGTGGAAGGGGCTACACCTTC.

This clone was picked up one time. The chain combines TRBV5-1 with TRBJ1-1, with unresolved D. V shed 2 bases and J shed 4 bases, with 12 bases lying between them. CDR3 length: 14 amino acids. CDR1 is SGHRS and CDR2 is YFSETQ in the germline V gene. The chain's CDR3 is CASSFSRSGTEAFF. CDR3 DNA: TGCGCCAGCAGCTTTTCAAGGAGCGGCACTGAAGCTTTCTTT.

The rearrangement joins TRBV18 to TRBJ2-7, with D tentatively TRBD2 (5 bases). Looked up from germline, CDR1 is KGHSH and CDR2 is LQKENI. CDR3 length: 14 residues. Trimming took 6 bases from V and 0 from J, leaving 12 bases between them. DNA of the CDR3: TGTGCCAGCTCGACGGCGGGCAGCTCCTACGAGCAGTACTTC. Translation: CASSTAGSSYEQYF.